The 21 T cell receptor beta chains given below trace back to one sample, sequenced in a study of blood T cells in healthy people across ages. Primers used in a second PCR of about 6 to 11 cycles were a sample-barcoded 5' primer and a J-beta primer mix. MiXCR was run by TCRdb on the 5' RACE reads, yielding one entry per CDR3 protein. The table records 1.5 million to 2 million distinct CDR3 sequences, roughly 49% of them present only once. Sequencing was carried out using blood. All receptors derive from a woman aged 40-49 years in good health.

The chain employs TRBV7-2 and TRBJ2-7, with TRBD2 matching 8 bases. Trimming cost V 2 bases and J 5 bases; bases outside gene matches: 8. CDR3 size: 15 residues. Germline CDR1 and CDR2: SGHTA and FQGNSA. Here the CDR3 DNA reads TGTGCCAGCAGCTTACCCGGGACTAGAGGAAACGAGCAGTACTTC. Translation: CASSLPGTRGNEQYF.

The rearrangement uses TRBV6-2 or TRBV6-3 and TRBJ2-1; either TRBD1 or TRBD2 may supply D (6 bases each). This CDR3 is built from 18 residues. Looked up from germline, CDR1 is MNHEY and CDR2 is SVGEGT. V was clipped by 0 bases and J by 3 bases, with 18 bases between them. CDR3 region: CASSYSYPGGELYNEQFF. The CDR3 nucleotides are TGTGCCAGCAGTTACTCGTATCCCGGGGGCGAACTCTACAATGAGCAGTTCTTC.

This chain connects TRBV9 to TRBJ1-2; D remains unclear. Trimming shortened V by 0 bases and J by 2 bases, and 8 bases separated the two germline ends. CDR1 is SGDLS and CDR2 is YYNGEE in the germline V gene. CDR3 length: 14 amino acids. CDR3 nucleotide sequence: TGTGCCAGCAGCGTAGCTACAGTGAACTATGGCTACACCTTC. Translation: CASSVATVNYGYTF.

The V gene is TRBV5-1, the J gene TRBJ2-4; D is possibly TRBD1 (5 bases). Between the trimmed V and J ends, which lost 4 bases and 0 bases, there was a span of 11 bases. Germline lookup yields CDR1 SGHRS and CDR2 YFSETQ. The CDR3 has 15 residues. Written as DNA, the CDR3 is TGCGCCAGCAGCAACTCGACAGTAGCCAAAAACATTCAGTACTTC. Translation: CASSNSTVAKNIQYF.

The CDR3 protein is CASSAAWGYNEQFF. In nucleotides, the CDR3 is TGTGCCAGCAGCGCTGCTTGGGGATACAATGAGCAGTTCTTC. The chain couples TRBV9 to TRBJ2-1; D unclear. V was shortened by 3 bases and J by 4 bases, with 11 bases between the two germline ends. The CDR3 is 14 residues long. Germline-derived CDR1 and CDR2 are SGDLS and YYNGEE.

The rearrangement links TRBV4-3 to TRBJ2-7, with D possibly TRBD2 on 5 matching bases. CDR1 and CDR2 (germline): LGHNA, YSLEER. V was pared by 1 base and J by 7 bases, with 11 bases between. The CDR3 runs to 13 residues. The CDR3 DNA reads TGCGCCAGCAGCCAAGGGGAGTGGACTGAGCAGTACTTC. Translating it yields CASSQGEWTEQYF.

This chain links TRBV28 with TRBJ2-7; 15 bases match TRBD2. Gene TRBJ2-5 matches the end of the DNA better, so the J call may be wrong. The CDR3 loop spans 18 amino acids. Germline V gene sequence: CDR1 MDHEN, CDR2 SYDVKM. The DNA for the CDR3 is TGTGCCAGCAGTTCAGCACTCGGACTAGCGGGGGGGTGGGAGACCCAGTACTTC. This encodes CASSSALGLAGGWETQYF.

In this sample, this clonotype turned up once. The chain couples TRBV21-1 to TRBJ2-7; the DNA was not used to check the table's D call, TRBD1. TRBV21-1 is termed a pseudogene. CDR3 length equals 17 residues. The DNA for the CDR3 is TGTGCCAGCAGCAAAGAACCCAGGGGGCTCCCGGAATACGAGCAGTACTTC. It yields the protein CASSKEPRGLPEYEQYF.

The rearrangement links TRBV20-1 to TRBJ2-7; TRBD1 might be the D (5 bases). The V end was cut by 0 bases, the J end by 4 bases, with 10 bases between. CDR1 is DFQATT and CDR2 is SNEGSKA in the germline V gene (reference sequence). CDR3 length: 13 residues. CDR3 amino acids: CSARDAAGYEQYF. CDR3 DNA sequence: TGCAGTGCTAGAGATGCGGCAGGGTACGAGCAGTACTTC.

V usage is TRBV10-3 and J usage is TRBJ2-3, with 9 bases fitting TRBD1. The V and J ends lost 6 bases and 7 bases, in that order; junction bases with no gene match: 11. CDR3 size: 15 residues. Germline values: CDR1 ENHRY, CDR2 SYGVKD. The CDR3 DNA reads TGTGCCATCAGAGGGGACAGGGTAACCGATTATACGCAGTATTTT. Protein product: CAIRGDRVTDYTQYF.

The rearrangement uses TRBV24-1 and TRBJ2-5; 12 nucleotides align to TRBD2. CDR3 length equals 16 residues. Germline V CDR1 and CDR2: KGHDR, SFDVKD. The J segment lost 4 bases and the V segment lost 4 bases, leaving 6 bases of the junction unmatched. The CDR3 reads CATSDTSGGRRETQYF. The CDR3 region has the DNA TGTGCCACCAGTGACACTAGCGGGGGGAGGAGAGAGACCCAGTACTTC.

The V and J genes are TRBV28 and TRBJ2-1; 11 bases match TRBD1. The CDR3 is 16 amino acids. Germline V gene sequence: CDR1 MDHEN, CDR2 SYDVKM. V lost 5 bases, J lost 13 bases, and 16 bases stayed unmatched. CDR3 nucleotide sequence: TGTGCCAGCAGTCGAGGACAGGGGGCGGTAGAAGAGACCCAGTTCTTC. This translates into CASSRGQGAVEETQFF.

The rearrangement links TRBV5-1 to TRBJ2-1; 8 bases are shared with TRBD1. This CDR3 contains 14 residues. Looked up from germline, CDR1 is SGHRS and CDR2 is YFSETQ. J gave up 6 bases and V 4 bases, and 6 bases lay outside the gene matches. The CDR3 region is CASSRQGAGNEQFF. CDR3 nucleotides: TGCGCCAGCAGCAGGCAGGGGGCAGGCAATGAGCAGTTCTTC. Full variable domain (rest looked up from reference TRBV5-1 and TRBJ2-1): KAGVTQTPRYLIKTRGQQVTLSCSPISGHRSVSWYQQTPGQGLQFLFEYFSETQRNKGNFPGRFSGRQFSNSRSEMNVSTLELGDSALYLCASSRQGAGNEQFFGPGTRLTVL.

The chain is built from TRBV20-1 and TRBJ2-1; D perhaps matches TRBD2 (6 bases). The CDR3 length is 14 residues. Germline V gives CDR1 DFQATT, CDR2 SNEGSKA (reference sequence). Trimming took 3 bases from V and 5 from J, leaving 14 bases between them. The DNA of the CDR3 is TGCAGTGCTAGGAGTACCGGGGGTGACAATGAGCAGTTCTTC. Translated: CSARSTGGDNEQFF.

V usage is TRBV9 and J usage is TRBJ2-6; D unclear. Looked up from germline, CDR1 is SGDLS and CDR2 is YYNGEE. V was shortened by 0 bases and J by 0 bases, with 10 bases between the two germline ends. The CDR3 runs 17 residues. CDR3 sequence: CASSVAGQTSGANVLTF. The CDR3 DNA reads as TGTGCCAGCAGCGTAGCTGGTCAGACCTCTGGGGCCAACGTCCTGACTTTC.

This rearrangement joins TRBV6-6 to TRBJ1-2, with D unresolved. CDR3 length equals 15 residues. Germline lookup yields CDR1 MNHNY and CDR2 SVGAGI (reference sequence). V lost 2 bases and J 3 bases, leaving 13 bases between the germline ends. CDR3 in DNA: TGTGCCAGCAGTTACCCGGGCACAGCTGACTATGGCTACACCTTC. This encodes CASSYPGTADYGYTF.

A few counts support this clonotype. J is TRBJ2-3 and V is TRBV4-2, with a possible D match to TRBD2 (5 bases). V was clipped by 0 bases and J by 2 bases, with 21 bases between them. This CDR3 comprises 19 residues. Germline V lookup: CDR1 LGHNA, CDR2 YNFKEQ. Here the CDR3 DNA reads TGTGCCAGCAGCCAAGACGCCCTTACCAGCGGTTATTACACAGATACGCAGTATTTT. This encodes CASSQDALTSGYYTDTQYF.

The CDR3 here is CATQQGNQPQHF. CDR3 bases: TGTGCCACTCAACAGGGAAATCAGCCCCAGCATTTT. The V gene is TRBV15, the J gene TRBJ1-5, with a possible D match to TRBD1 (6 bases). Trimming stripped 9 bases from V and 4 bases from J, with 10 bases between. Germline V gene data show CDR1 as LNHNV and CDR2 as YYDKDF (reference sequence). This CDR3 spans 12 amino acids. Using reference TRBV15 and TRBJ1-5 for the parts outside the CDR3, the full variable domain is DAMVIQNPRYQVTQFGKPVTLSCSQTLNHNVMYWYQQKSSQAPKLLFHYYDKDFNNEADTPDNFQSRRPNTSFCFLDIRSPGLGDTAMYLCATQQGNQPQHFGDGTRLSIL.

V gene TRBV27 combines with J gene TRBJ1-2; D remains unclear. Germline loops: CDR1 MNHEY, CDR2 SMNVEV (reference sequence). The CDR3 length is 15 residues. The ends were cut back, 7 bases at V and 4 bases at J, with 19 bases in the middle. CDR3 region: CASTPVPGGGYGYTF. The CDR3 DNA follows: TGTGCCAGCACCCCCGTTCCGGGTGGAGGCTATGGCTACACCTTC.

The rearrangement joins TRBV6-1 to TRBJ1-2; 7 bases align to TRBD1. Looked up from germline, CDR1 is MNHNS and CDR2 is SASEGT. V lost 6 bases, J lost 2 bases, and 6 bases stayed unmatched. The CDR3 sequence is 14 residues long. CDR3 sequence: CASSKTGINYGYTF. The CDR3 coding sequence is TGTGCCAGCAGCAAGACAGGGATCAACTATGGCTACACCTTC.

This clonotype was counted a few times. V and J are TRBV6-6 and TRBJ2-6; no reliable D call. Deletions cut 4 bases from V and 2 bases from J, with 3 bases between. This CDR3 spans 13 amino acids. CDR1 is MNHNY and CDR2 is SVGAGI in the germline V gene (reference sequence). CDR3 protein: CASSSAGANVLTF. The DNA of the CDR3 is TGTGCCAGCAGTTCGGCTGGGGCCAACGTCCTGACTTTC.